This TCR beta chain came from a study of early T cells in non-severe SARS-CoV-2 infection. Germline V gene data show CDR1 as SGHVS and CDR2 as FNYEAQ. J gave up 3 bases and V 6 bases, and 6 bases lay outside the gene matches. CDR3 size: 16 residues. One entry per CDR3 protein results from TCRdb running MiXCR on the 5' RACE reads. The data hold about 35,000 distinct CDR3 sequences, with over 5% observed a single time. Sequenced material: whole blood. The rearrangement links TRBV7-6 to TRBJ2-3, with 13 bases fitting TRBD2. The sequence came from an adult who was a healthcare worker with PCR-confirmed SARS-CoV-2 infection or an uninfected control (not recorded which). CDR3 DNA: TGTGCCAGCAGGCCCGGGACTAGCGGGATTACAGATACGCAGTATTTT. Amino acids: CASRPGTSGITDTQYF.